The following is a T cell receptor beta chain sequence with its context. As yet, its antigen is unknown. This specimen belongs to a study of OX40 agonist ivuxolimab in advanced cancers. Background on the study: Having had anti-PD-1, anti-PD-L1 or anti-CTLA-4 therapy before was allowed, and 40% to 45% had some. The study, taken as a whole, reports: Dosing at 0.1 to 3.0 mg/kg was accompanied by clonal expansion of CD4+ and CD8+ blood T cells by week 6. Mean expanded clone counts were higher in CD8+ than CD4+ T cells. Patients who responded partially at 0.1-3.0 mg/kg showed clonal expansion ranking among the lowest.

TCRdb's table, derived via immunoSEQ multiplex PCR, lists solely in-frame clones and lacks some. Altogether approximately 70,000 clones are present, approximately 81% being singletons, with the ten largest covering roughly 7.9%. The receptor was derived from an adult with an advanced solid tumor such as melanoma, head and neck, liver or kidney cancer. The input for sequencing was CD4+ or CD8+ T cells sorted from blood, taken in a trial of the OX40 agonist ivuxolimab.

Written as DNA, the CDR3 is TGTGCCAGCAGCCCAGAGGGAGGGAGATTCTACAATGAGCAGTTCTTC. This codes for CASSPEGGRFYNEQFF. The chain uses TRBV7-2 and TRBJ2-1; 7 bases fit TRBD2. V lost 5 bases to trimming and J lost 3 bases; unmatched junction nucleotides: 10. The V gene's germline CDR1 is SGHTA and CDR2 FQGNSA. The CDR3 extends over 16 amino acids.